Below, 27 T cell receptor beta chains from the same sample are listed, as sequenced in a study of blood T cell repertoires in COVID-19. The table came from immunoSEQ multiplex PCR; TCRdb's copy has only in-frame clones and leaves some out. The data hold roughly 300,000 clones, with about 89% observed a single time. Specimen: peripheral blood. The receptors were gathered from a woman in her twenties or thirties with COVID-19, enrolled during active disease.

The CDR3, as DNA: TGTGCCAGCAGACAGGGATCGGGGCAGCCCCAGCATTTT. Encoded protein: CASRQGSGQPQHF. This sequence joins TRBV2 and TRBJ1-5, with D tentatively TRBD1 (6 bases). The CDR3 runs 13 residues. The V end lost 6 bases, the J end lost 7 bases, and 13 bases lay between the germline ends. CDR1 is SNHLY, CDR2 FYNNEI, per germline.

The chain joins TRBV10-3 to TRBJ2-5; the match to TRBD2 covers 9 bases. The CDR3 runs to 16 residues. J was trimmed by 2 bases and V by 3 bases; bases with no gene match: 7. The germline V gene encodes CDR1 ENHRY and CDR2 SYGVKD. For the CDR3, the DNA is TGTGCCATCAGTGAAGGGCTAGCGGGGATTCAAGAGACCCAGTACTTC. Amino acid sequence: CAISEGLAGIQETQYF.

The V gene is TRBV27, the J gene TRBJ1-2, with D unresolved. Trimming took 7 bases from V and 2 from J, leaving 11 bases between them. Looked up from germline, CDR1 is MNHEY and CDR2 is SMNVEV (reference sequence). The CDR3 is made up of 13 amino acids. The CDR3 region is CASKAQRNYGYTF. Here the CDR3 DNA reads TGTGCCAGCAAGGCTCAGCGAAACTATGGCTACACCTTC.

This clone was detected once. The chain couples TRBV24-1 to TRBJ1-5; possibly TRBD1 for D (5 bases). Germline V gives CDR1 KGHDR, CDR2 SFDVKD. V shed 10 bases and J shed 1 base, with 13 bases lying between them. The CDR3 covers 14 residues. The CDR3: CATGAGISNQPQHF. CDR3 bases: TGTGCCACTGGGGCAGGGATAAGCAATCAGCCCCAGCATTTT.

Notes on this clone: The identical CDR3 is also encoded by other nucleotide sequences in the sample. DNA of the CDR3: TGCGCCAGCAGCCTACCGACAGGGGCCACTGAAGCTTTCTTT. As protein: CASSLPTGATEAFF. J is TRBJ1-1 and V is TRBV5-1; 8 bases line up with TRBD1. The CDR3 contains 14 residues. Germline V gene sequence: CDR1 SGHRS, CDR2 YFSETQ. Unmatched junction bases numbered 6, after V lost 4 bases and J lost 4 bases.

The V call is TRBV24-1, the J call TRBJ2-3; 8 bases align to TRBD2. J gave up 1 base and V 3 bases, and 5 bases lay outside the gene matches. Germline V gives CDR1 KGHDR, CDR2 SFDVKD. The CDR3 totals 16 residues. CDR3 sequence reads: CATSDPSGSGTDTQYF. The CDR3 DNA is TGTGCCACCAGTGATCCAAGCGGGAGTGGCACAGATACGCAGTATTTT.

The genes are TRBV5-4 and TRBJ1-6; D is undetermined. Germline assignment: CDR1 SGHNT and CDR2 YYREEE (reference sequence). Trimming pared 0 bases from V and 10 bases from J, leaving 11 bases between. This CDR3 contains 14 residues. CDR3 region: CASSLAWAESPLHF. Here the CDR3 DNA reads TGTGCCAGCAGCTTGGCCTGGGCAGAGTCACCCCTCCACTTT.

This chain links TRBV28 with TRBJ2-5; D call uncertain. V lost 3 bases and J lost 7, with 6 bases in between. From germline, CDR1 is MDHEN and CDR2 SYDVKM. The CDR3 sequence is 11 residues long. As DNA, the CDR3 is TGTGCCAGCAGTTTGAGCGCGACCCAGTACTTC. The encoded protein is CASSLSATQYF.

The chain is built from TRBV7-2 and TRBJ1-2, with D tentatively TRBD1 (6 bases). Per germline, CDR1 SGHTA and CDR2 FQGNSA. The germline V and J ends were trimmed by 11 bases and 2 bases, with 18 bases remaining between them. The CDR3 totals 14 residues. The chain's CDR3 is CASSRGVKNYGYTF. The CDR3 bases are TGTGCCTCAAGCAGGGGAGTCAAGAACTATGGCTACACCTTC.

The chain is built from TRBV5-1 and TRBJ1-1, with 7 positions matching TRBD1. CDR3 length equals 15 residues. In germline, CDR1 is SGHRS, CDR2 YFSETQ. V shed 4 bases and J 11 bases; nucleotides not matched to a gene: 17. CDR3 sequence: CASSTGEQGLVNAFF. The CDR3 coding sequence is TGCGCCAGCAGCACAGGGGAACAGGGCCTTGTTAACGCTTTCTTT. Full variable domain (missing parts from reference TRBV5-1 and TRBJ1-1): KAGVTQTPRYLIKTRGQQVTLSCSPISGHRSVSWYQQTPGQGLQFLFEYFSETQRNKGNFPGRFSGRQFSNSRSEMNVSTLELGDSALYLCASSTGEQGLVNAFFGQGTRLTVV.

The J gene is TRBJ2-1, the V gene TRBV28; possibly TRBD1 for D (5 bases). CDR1 MDHEN and CDR2 SYDVKM come from the germline V gene. The CDR3 consists of 14 residues. Trimming cost V 7 bases and J 0 bases, with 10 bases left between them. The CDR3 reads CASTFTGSYNEQFF. The CDR3 bases are TGTGCCAGCACCTTTACAGGCTCCTACAATGAGCAGTTCTTC.

This clone showed up just once. The chain combines TRBV28 with TRBJ2-1; 9 nucleotides match TRBD2. The CDR3 spans 15 residues. V dropped 3 bases and J dropped 8; count of bases not matched to a gene: 8. CDR1 and CDR2 from the germline V gene are MDHEN and SYDVKM. CDR3 region: CASSFVSGSVDEQFF. CDR3 DNA sequence: TGTGCCAGCAGTTTTGTTAGCGGGAGCGTCGATGAGCAGTTCTTC.

V gene TRBV7-3 combines with J gene TRBJ2-1; 8 bases are a match to TRBD2. V lost 1 base to trimming and J lost 13 bases; unmatched junction nucleotides: 6. The CDR3 runs 13 residues. Germline V CDR1 and CDR2: SGHTA, FQGTGA. Here the CDR3 DNA reads TGTGCCAGCAGCTTAAGTACTAGCGGCGAACAGTTCTTC. Translated: CASSLSTSGEQFF.

This clone came up once. V is TRBV19 and J is TRBJ1-3; D call uncertain. Germline-derived CDR1 and CDR2 are LNHDA and SQIVND (reference sequence). CDR3 length: 18 residues. V was trimmed by 4 bases and J by 0 bases, leaving 19 bases between them. DNA for the CDR3: TGTGCCAGTAGTACTGGAGGACTCCGAGTTAACTCTGGAAACACCATATATTTT. Translation gives CASSTGGLRVNSGNTIYF.

This chain connects TRBV20-1 to TRBJ2-2; 8 bases are a match to TRBD1. After removal of 3 bases from V and 5 bases from J, the junction contained 8 bases not matched to a gene. The length of the CDR3 is 15 residues. CDR1 and CDR2 (germline): DFQATT, SNEGSKA (reference sequence). DNA of the CDR3: TGCAGTGCTAGTCTACAGGGGGGTTGGACCGGGGAGCTGTTTTTT. Residues: CSASLQGGWTGELFF.

The CDR3 DNA is TGTGCCAGCAGCCAAGGATGGGGGACAGGGATGGAAAAACTGTTTTTT. Its translation: CASSQGWGTGMEKLFF. The chain uses TRBV3-1 (or the pseudogene TRBV3-2) and TRBJ1-4; 9 bases match TRBD1. The length of the CDR3 is 16 residues. V lost 1 base to trimming and J lost 8 bases; unmatched junction nucleotides: 8. The germline V gene has CDR1 LGHDT and CDR2 YNNKEL (reference sequence).

This chain uses TRBV5-1 with TRBJ2-7, with 8 nucleotides matching TRBD1. The CDR3 is made up of 16 amino acids. Trimming at V came to 4 bases and at J to 0 bases, leaving 9 bases not matched to a gene. Germline lookup yields CDR1 SGHRS and CDR2 YFSETQ. Here the CDR3 reads CASSLTGQATSYEQYF. The CDR3, as DNA: TGCGCCAGCAGCCTAACGGGACAGGCTACCTCCTACGAGCAGTACTTC.

The chain links TRBV5-1 to TRBJ1-2, with 10 bases that match TRBD1. The CDR3 is 14 amino acids. CDR1 and CDR2 (germline): SGHRS, YFSETQ. The J segment lost 6 bases and the V segment lost 3 bases, leaving 5 bases of the junction unmatched. CDR3 in DNA: TGCGCCAGCAGCTATGGACAGGGGGAGGATGGCTACACCTTC. Residues: CASSYGQGEDGYTF. Based on the CDR3 plus reference TRBV5-1 and TRBJ1-2, the full variable domain is KAGVTQTPRYLIKTRGQQVTLSCSPISGHRSVSWYQQTPGQGLQFLFEYFSETQRNKGNFPGRFSGRQFSNSRSEMNVSTLELGDSALYLCASSYGQGEDGYTFGSGTRLTVV.

This chain joins TRBV27 and TRBJ2-1; a weak D match, TRBD2 (5 bases). The CDR3 length is 17 residues. The germline gives CDR1 MNHEY, CDR2 SMNVEV (reference sequence). Trimming cost V 3 bases and J 3 bases, with 18 bases left between them. CDR3 in DNA: TGTGCCAGCAGTTTGCGTTCAACGGGGTCCCTCTACAATGAGCAGTTCTTC. It codes for CASSLRSTGSLYNEQFF.

The rearrangement links TRBV18 to TRBJ1-1, with a tentative D call TRBD1 (5 bases). CDR3 length: 12 amino acids. Germline V lookup: CDR1 KGHSH, CDR2 LQKENI. V lost 7 bases and J 3 bases, leaving 9 bases between the germline ends. CDR3 coding DNA: TGTGCCAGCTTAGACAGACACACTGAAGCTTTCTTT. This encodes CASLDRHTEAFF.

This clone was found once. CDR3 residues: CASSLQGAPGYTF. CDR3 nucleotides: TGCGCCAGCAGCTTGCAGGGGGCTCCTGGCTACACCTTC. The V call is TRBV5-1, the J call TRBJ1-2; the match to TRBD1 covers 8 bases. Trimming took 1 base from V and 7 from J; bases not matched to a gene: 3. CDR1 is SGHRS, CDR2 YFSETQ, per germline. The CDR3 runs 13 residues. Variable domain in full (rest from reference TRBV5-1 and TRBJ1-2): KAGVTQTPRYLIKTRGQQVTLSCSPISGHRSVSWYQQTPGQGLQFLFEYFSETQRNKGNFPGRFSGRQFSNSRSEMNVSTLELGDSALYLCASSLQGAPGYTFGSGTRLTVV.

The J gene is TRBJ1-2, the V gene TRBV29-1, with a weak D call TRBD1 (6 bases). The CDR3 has 12 residues. Trimming took off 7 bases at V and 4 bases at J, with 13 bases between the two ends. Germline loops: CDR1 SQVTM, CDR2 ANQGSEA. The CDR3 DNA is TGCAGCGCTAAGACAGGACCCTATGGCTACACCTTC. It translates to CSAKTGPYGYTF.

This clone was recorded only once. V gene TRBV6-5 combines with J gene TRBJ2-2; TRBD1 might be the D (6 bases). Germline lookup yields CDR1 MNHEY and CDR2 SVGAGI. Trimming removed 2 bases at V and 6 bases at J, with 13 bases between. This CDR3 region has 15 residues. CDR3 in DNA: TGTGCCAGCAGTTACCCGGGACATGGTTCCGGGGAGCTGTTTTTT. This encodes CASSYPGHGSGELFF.

The chain combines TRBV2 with TRBJ1-1, with 8 bases identical to TRBD1. Germline CDR1 reads SNHLY; CDR2 reads FYNNEI. The CDR3 sequence is 13 residues long. Trimming cost V 5 bases and J 6 bases; bases outside gene matches: 5. This CDR3 reads CASSPDRAPEAFF. The CDR3 DNA follows: TGTGCCAGCAGTCCGGACAGGGCTCCTGAAGCTTTCTTT.

The chain employs TRBV4-2 and TRBJ1-4; D uncertain. CDR3 size: 13 residues. Germline V gene sequence: CDR1 LGHNA, CDR2 YNFKEQ. Trimming shortened V by 4 bases and J by 8 bases, and 11 bases separated the two germline ends. The CDR3 loop reads CASSLSWREKLFF. The DNA for the CDR3 is TGTGCCAGCAGCCTAAGCTGGCGGGAAAAACTGTTTTTT.

The chain is built from TRBV6-2 or TRBV6-3 and TRBJ2-5, with TRBD2 identical over 11 bases. Germline loops: CDR1 MNHEY, CDR2 SVGEGT. The CDR3 contains 15 residues. With 5 bases clipped from V and 2 bases from J, the junction kept 4 bases outside the gene matches. CDR3 protein: CASSPGTSGQETQYF. The CDR3 DNA reads TGTGCCAGCAGTCCCGGGACTAGCGGACAAGAGACCCAGTACTTC.

The chain recombines TRBV29-1 with TRBJ2-2; D is perhaps TRBD2 (6 bases). Germline V gives CDR1 SQVTM, CDR2 ANQGSEA. This CDR3 is 13 amino acids long. V dropped 3 bases and J dropped 1 base, with 6 bases sitting between them. The CDR3 DNA sequence: TGCAGCGTTGACGGGGGGAACACCGGGGAGCTGTTTTTT. Residues: CSVDGGNTGELFF.